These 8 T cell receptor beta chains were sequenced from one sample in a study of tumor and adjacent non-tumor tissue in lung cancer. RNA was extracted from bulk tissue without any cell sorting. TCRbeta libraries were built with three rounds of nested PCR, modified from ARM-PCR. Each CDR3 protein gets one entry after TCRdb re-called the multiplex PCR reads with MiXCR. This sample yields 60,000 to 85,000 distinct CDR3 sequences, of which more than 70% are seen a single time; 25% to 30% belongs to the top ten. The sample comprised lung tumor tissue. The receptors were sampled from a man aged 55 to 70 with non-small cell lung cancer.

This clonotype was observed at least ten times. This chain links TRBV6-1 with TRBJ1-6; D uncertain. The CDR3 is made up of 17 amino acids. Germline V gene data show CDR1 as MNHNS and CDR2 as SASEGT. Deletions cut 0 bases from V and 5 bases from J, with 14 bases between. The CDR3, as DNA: TGTGCCAGCAGTGAAGCGGGGTTTCTAACCGATAATTCACCCCTCCACTTT. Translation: CASSEAGFLTDNSPLHF.

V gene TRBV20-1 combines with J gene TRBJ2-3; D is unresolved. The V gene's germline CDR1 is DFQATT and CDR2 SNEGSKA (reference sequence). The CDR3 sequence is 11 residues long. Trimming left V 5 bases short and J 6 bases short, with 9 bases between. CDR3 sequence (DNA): TGCAGTGCTCTTACCGCGGATACGCAGTATTTT. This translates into CSALTADTQYF.

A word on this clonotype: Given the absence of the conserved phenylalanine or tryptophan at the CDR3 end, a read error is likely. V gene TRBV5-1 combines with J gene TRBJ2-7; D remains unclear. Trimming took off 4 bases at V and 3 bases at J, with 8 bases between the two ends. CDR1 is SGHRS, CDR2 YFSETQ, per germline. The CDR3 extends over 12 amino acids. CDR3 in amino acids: CASSPPGYEQYL. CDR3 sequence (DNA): TGCGCCAGCAGCCCCCCGGGCTACGAGCAGTACCTC.

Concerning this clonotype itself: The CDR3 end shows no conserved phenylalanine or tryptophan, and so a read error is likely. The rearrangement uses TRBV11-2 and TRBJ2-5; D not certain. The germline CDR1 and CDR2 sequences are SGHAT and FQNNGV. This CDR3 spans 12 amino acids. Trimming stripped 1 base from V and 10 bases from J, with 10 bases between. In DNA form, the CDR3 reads TGTGCCAGCAGCTTAGGTCCTAGTAACCAGTACTTA. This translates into CASSLGPSNQYL.

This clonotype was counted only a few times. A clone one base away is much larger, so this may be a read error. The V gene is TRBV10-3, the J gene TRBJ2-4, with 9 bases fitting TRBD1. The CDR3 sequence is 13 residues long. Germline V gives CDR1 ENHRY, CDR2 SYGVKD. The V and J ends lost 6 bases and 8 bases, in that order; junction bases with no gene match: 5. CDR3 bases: TGTGCCATCAGGGGGGGACAGGGCGACATTCAGTACTTC. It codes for CAIRGGQGDIQYF.

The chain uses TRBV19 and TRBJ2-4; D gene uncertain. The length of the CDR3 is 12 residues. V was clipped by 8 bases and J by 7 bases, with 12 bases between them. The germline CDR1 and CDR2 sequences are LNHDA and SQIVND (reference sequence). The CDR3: CASLGLGNIQYF. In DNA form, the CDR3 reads TGTGCCAGTTTGGGATTGGGGAACATTCAGTACTTC.

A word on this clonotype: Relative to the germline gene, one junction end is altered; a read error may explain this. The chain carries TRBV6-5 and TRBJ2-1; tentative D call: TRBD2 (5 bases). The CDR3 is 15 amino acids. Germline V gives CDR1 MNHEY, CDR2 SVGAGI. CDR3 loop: CASSYSRRSGNEHFF. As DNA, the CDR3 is TGTGCCAGTAGTTACTCGAGGCGCAGCGGCAATGAGCATTTCTTC.

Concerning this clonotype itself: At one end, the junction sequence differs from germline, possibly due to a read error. CDR3 loop: CSARVSSSGANVLTF. As DNA, the CDR3 is TGCAGTGCGAGGGTTTCTAGTTCGGGGGCCAACGTTCTGACTTTC. The V call is TRBV29-1, the J call TRBJ2-6; D may match TRBD1 or TRBD2 (6 bases each). CDR1 SQVTM and CDR2 ANQGSEA come from the germline V gene. The CDR3 covers 15 residues.